The subject of this entry is one T cell receptor beta chain. Its antigen is unknown. No base-level quality is on record; no much larger clone is a single base apart. Using the deep immunoSEQ assay, multiplex PCR amplified TCR CDR3 regions from genomic DNA. Genomic DNA extracted from each cell subset was distributed evenly over all wells of several immunoSEQ 96-well plates, and each plate served as one replicate. For sorted subsets, approximately 210 ng of genomic DNA, equivalent to about 30,000 T cell genomes, went into each replicate PCR. Purified libraries were quantified with a Qubit 3.0 fluorometer, sized on a Bioanalyzer 2100, and re-quantified with the KAPA Library Quantification kit. Each immunoSEQ 96-well plate was sequenced on its own single-read 150-cycle Illumina NextSeq 550 flow cell. The published analysis was carried out like this. The immunoSEQ output contained only junctional sequences without quality scores, so filtering could not match that applied to full-length reads. Sequences were annotated with PyIR, a Python wrapper for IgBLAST v1.9, and V/J genes and CDR3 were assigned using IMGT germline references. Reads with weak V/J assignments (E-value above 1e-6), missing CDR3, stop codons, out-of-frame junctions, or ambiguous translated residues were removed. V3J clonotypes were defined as sequences sharing an identical inferred V gene, J gene, and CDR3 amino acid sequence. To compute the percentage overlap between repertoires, the number of shared unique clonotypes was divided by the size of the smaller repertoire. Repertoire richness was assessed with RTK rarefaction, the Chao1 estimator, and Recon v2.1 estimates of unobserved clonotypes. OLGA was used to compute generation probabilities for all TCRbeta clonotypes that the gDNA method yielded from a handful of donors. The immuneACCESS repertoire file appears here via TCRdb, limited to in-frame rearrangements. These files lack a portion of the clones; in checked studies, under half of the deficit traces to unresolved V genes, and the cause of the others is not known. That table gives V, J and clone size, and the DNA gave D and trimming. Within this sample are fewer than 400,000 clones, with around two thirds of them counted one time only. The ten biggest clones cover approximately 10% of the sample.

The source of the sample is a study of shared clonotypes between healthy human individuals (TCRdb year 2020). Background for the entire study: The cohort included three men and a couple of women between 18 and 49 years of age. Per donor, three plates each were used for CD4 naive and CD4 memory, two for CD8 naive, and one for CD8 memory. Different laboratories and diverse techniques were used to prepare libraries and sequence TCR repertoires, to increase sequencing depth and limit assay-specific biases. To estimate repertoire size and how much clonotype sharing occurs between individuals, the study deeply sequenced the blood TCR repertoires of 5 or 6 healthy adults. Leukapheresis yielded between about 0.9 and 9.5 billion PBMCs per donor.

The donors were healthy, HIV-negative adults who had no recently reported acute infections or vaccinations. Only Caucasian adults living in Nashville, Tennessee, USA were represented among the donors. CD4+ T cells were enriched through magnetic negative selection, after which naive cells were positively selected on CD45RA and the remaining negative fraction served as the memory subset. Blood was collected by leukapheresis, and PBMCs were isolated by Ficoll-Histopaque density gradient centrifugation and then cryopreserved in liquid nitrogen vapor phase. Analytical flow cytometry was used to check the purity and quantity of every magnetically sorted T cell population. Genomic DNA was isolated from each sorted fraction and quantified by UV absorbance on a Nanodrop 2000c. V lost 0 bases and J lost 6 bases; the stretch between them is 11 bases long. From the germline V gene, CDR1 is SGHAT and CDR2 is FQNNGV. The CDR3 sequence holds 14 residues, the cysteine and phenylalanine included. Of all the DNA, just the CDR3 is kept, 42 bases in frame from base 1.

Study-level results and caveats: Incomplete sequencing was indicated by rarefaction of sorted-subset datasets, despite the large sequencing depth. Compared with non-shared clonotypes, clonotypes shared by all four sorted-subset donors had higher generation probabilities. Sampling was restricted to blood, and TCR repertoires in tissue are likely to differ from TCR repertoires in blood. Pairwise subsampling led to the expectation that sequencing depth would affect the degree of clonotype sharing among donors. Across several donors, around 5.4% of naive CD4, 3% to 4% of naive CD8, approximately 2.5% of memory CD4, and over 0.35% of memory CD8 clonotypes were shared. The genetic and exposure-history diversity represented was limited by the small number of donors. Estimated clonotype richness was generally larger for naive than for memory subsets.

The clonotype originates from a man in his thirties or forties in good health. The sequenced sample consisted of memory CD4+ T cells sorted from blood. What the cell subset or site label conveys for this sample: CD45RA-negative fraction. The rearranged chain carries TRBV11-2 and TRBJ1-1, with TRBD1 perhaps the D gene, on 5 matching bases. The DNA sequence is TGTGCCAGCAGCTTAGAGTGGGGGACTCCTGAAGCTTTCTTT. It translates to CASSLEWGTPEAFF.